This T cell receptor beta chain was captured by sequencing in a study of molecular identifiers for immune sequencing clone quantification. TCRdb itself ran the PCR reads through MiXCR, one entry per CDR3 protein. The top ten hold 0.75% to 0.95% of the sample, which has about 640,000 distinct CDR3 sequences, 15% to 20% seen once. From germline, CDR1 is MNHNS and CDR2 SASEGT. Trimming cost V 3 bases and J 0 bases, with 7 bases left between them. CDR3 length: 14 amino acids. This chain links TRBV6-1 with TRBJ2-3; the D gene is possibly TRBD2 (5 bases). This clonotype originated in a human donor in good health. Some libraries in this study had Jurkat cell RNA spiked in. Source material: naive CD8+ T cells from blood, with Jurkat cell RNA spiked in. Subset in this sample: FACS-sorted CD8+CD4-CCR7+CD45RA+ naive T cells. The DNA of the CDR3 is TGTGCCAGCAGTGAGGACTGGAGCACAGATACGCAGTATTTT. It is translated as CASSEDWSTDTQYF.